This TCR beta chain was profiled in a study of cytomegalovirus exposure and HLA in healthy donors. PCR was performed using 60 Vbeta and 13 Jbeta primers. The repertoire was sequenced with immunoSEQ multiplex PCR; TCRdb's copy has only in-frame clones and lacks some. Among 200,000 or so clones listed, 85% to 90% were seen once. The clonotype comes from a human donor in good health. The sample comprised PBMCs.

The CDR3 nucleotides are TGTGCCAGCAGTTTACCCGAGGCTAGCGGGAGAATTAATGAGCAGTTCTTC. Translating it yields CASSLPEASGRINEQFF. The gene calls are TRBV27 and TRBJ2-1, with TRBD2 matching over 10 bases. The CDR3 is 17 amino acids. With 2 bases clipped from V and 7 bases from J, the junction kept 11 bases outside the gene matches. Germline V CDR1 and CDR2: MNHEY, SMNVEV (reference sequence).